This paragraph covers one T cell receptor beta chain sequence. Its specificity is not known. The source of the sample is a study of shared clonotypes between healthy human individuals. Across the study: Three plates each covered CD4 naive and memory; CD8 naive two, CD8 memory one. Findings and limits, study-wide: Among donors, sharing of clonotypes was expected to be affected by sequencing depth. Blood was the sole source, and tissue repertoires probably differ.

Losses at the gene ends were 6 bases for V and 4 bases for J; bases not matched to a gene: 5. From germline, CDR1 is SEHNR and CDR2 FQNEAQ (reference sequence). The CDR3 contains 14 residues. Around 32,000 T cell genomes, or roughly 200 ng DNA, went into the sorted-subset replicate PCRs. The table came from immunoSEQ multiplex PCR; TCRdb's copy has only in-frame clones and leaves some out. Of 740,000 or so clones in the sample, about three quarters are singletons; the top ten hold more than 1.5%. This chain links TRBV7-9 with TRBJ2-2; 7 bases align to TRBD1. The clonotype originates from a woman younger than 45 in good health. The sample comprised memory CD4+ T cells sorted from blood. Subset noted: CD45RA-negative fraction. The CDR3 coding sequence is TGTGCCAGCAGTTCACAGGGGTCCACCGGGGAGCTGTTTTTT. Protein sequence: CASSSQGSTGELFF.